Below are 10 T cell receptor beta chains sequenced from a single sample in a study of OX40 agonist ivuxolimab in advanced cancers. Repertoires were generated with immunoSEQ multiplex PCR, while TCRdb's copy carries only in-frame clones and drops some. The sample lists tens of thousands of clones, around 89% occurring once. This sample comprised CD4+ or CD8+ T cells sorted from blood, obtained in a trial of the OX40 agonist ivuxolimab. Receptors originate from an adult with an advanced solid tumor such as melanoma, head and neck, liver or kidney cancer.

About this clone itself: It is unclear where the CDR3 begins or ends on the DNA, so no DNA is shown, and the CDR3 is as TCRdb lists it. The chain has TRBV21-1 and TRBJ2-3; the tabulated D call, TRBD1, remains unverified against the DNA. TRBV21-1 is a documented pseudogene. The CDR3 is 18 residues long, ends included. The CDR3 spells CASSKVGLGTGGADTQYF.

V gene TRBV4-1 combines with J gene TRBJ1-2; D gene uncertain. Germline CDR1 is MGHRA and CDR2 is YSYEKL. Between the trimmed V and J ends, which lost 3 bases and 2 bases, there was a span of 7 bases. This CDR3 has 13 residues. The CDR3 loop is CASSQTGNYGYTF. The DNA for the CDR3 is TGCGCCAGCAGCCAGACCGGAAACTATGGCTACACCTTC.

This clone was recorded many times. The rearrangement joins TRBV19 to TRBJ2-7; no firm D call. V lost 2 bases to trimming and J lost 2 bases, with 13 bases between them. Germline V gene lookup returns CDR1 LNHDA and CDR2 SQIVND (reference sequence). This CDR3 contains 15 residues. CDR3 amino acids: CASSIFGGSTYEQYF. DNA for the CDR3: TGTGCCAGTAGTATATTTGGCGGCTCGACCTACGAGCAGTACTTC. Supplemented by reference TRBV19 and TRBJ2-7, the full variable domain reads DGGITQSPKYLFRKEGQNVTLSCEQNLNHDAMYWYRQDPGQGLRLIYYSQIVNDFQKGDIAEGYSVSREKKESFPLTVTSAQKNPTAFYLCASSIFGGSTYEQYFGPGTRLTVT.

The rearrangement uses TRBV28 and TRBJ2-2, with TRBD1 matching 8 bases. The CDR3 sequence is 14 residues long. CDR1 is MDHEN, CDR2 SYDVKM, per germline. Germline trimming cut 6 bases from V and 5 bases from J; bases unmatched to any gene: 5. This chain's CDR3 is CASSDRGGTGELFF. DNA of the CDR3: TGTGCCAGCAGCGACAGGGGCGGTACCGGGGAGCTGTTTTTT.

The chain recombines TRBV2 with TRBJ2-5; D unclear. CDR3 size: 15 residues. V was cut by 4 bases and J by 0 bases, with 12 bases left in between. CDR1 and CDR2 from the germline V gene are SNHLY and FYNNEI. This chain's CDR3 is CASSARREYQETQYF. The DNA of the CDR3 is TGTGCCAGCAGTGCTCGCAGAGAATACCAAGAGACCCAGTACTTC.

The genes are TRBV7-9 and TRBJ2-7, with a tentative D call TRBD1 (5 bases). The V end lost 5 bases, the J end lost 3 bases, and 8 bases lay between the germline ends. The V gene's germline CDR1 is SEHNR and CDR2 FQNEAQ (reference sequence). The CDR3 consists of 12 residues. CDR3 coding DNA: TGTGCCAGCAGCAGGGGTTTCTACGAGCAGTACTTC. Encoded protein: CASSRGFYEQYF.

The chain is built from TRBV6-1 and TRBJ2-3; 9 positions match TRBD1. The V gene's germline CDR1 is MNHNS and CDR2 SASEGT. Trimming took 4 bases from V and 6 from J; bases not matched to a gene: 8. The CDR3 spans 15 residues. This CDR3 reads CASSAVQGAWDTQYF. The CDR3, as DNA: TGTGCCAGCAGTGCAGTACAGGGGGCATGGGATACGCAGTATTTT.

This chain connects TRBV28 to TRBJ2-7, with 9 bases that match TRBD1. In germline, CDR1 is MDHEN, CDR2 SYDVKM. Trimming took 6 bases from V and 0 from J; bases not matched to a gene: 6. The CDR3 runs 15 residues. The CDR3: CASSPGTGNSYEQYF. The CDR3 DNA follows: TGTGCCAGCAGCCCCGGGACAGGGAACTCCTACGAGCAGTACTTC.

V is TRBV10-3 and J is TRBJ2-5, with 11 bases matching TRBD2. The CDR3 runs to 15 residues. CDR1 and CDR2 (germline): ENHRY, SYGVKD. Trimming cost V 4 bases and J 3 bases; bases outside gene matches: 4. CDR3 amino acids: CAISVVGLAEETQYF. The CDR3 coding sequence is TGTGCCATCAGTGTCGTGGGACTAGCGGAAGAGACCCAGTACTTC.

The count of this clone is one. The gene calls are TRBV5-4 and TRBJ2-1, with 13 positions matching TRBD2. J gave up 9 bases and V 5 bases, and 8 bases lay outside the gene matches. Germline CDR1 is SGHNT and CDR2 is YYREEE (reference sequence). The length of the CDR3 is 15 residues. In DNA, the CDR3 is TGTGCCAGCAGAACTAGCGGGGGGGTATTCGGTGAGCAGTTCTTC. This codes for CASRTSGGVFGEQFF. The full variable domain, completed using reference TRBV5-4 and TRBJ2-1, is ETGVTQSPTHLIKTRGQQVTLRCSSQSGHNTVSWYQQALGQGPQFIFQYYREEENGRGNFPPRFSGLQFPNYSSELNVNALELDDSALYLCASRTSGGVFGEQFFGPGTRLTVL.